This TCR beta chain was recovered during a study of T cells after yellow fever vaccination. General observations from the study: Most primary-vaccination clones recurred post-booster (just under 98% CD4, about 90% CD8).

The V end was cut by 3 bases, the J end by 7 bases, with 20 bases between. CDR1 is SNHLY and CDR2 is FYNNEI in the germline V gene. This CDR3 has 16 residues. This clonotype was counted a few times. Antigen unknown. As TCR cDNA was made by 5'RACE template switching, a universal primer site and UMIs were added. TCRdb recomputed calls from the 5' RACE reads with MiXCR, one row per CDR3 protein. Among a few hundred thousand distinct CDR3 sequences listed, approximately 4% were seen once. V gene TRBV2 combines with J gene TRBJ2-3; the D gene could be TRBD1 or TRBD2 (6 bases each). The sample here was PBMCs, taken 5 days after the yellow fever booster vaccination. The TCR originated in a man younger than 30 who received the YFV17D yellow fever vaccine. CDR3 amino acids: CASSDLRGHGVHTQYF. As DNA, the CDR3 is TGTGCCAGCAGTGACCTTCGGGGGCACGGGGTGCATACGCAGTATTTT. The whole variable domain, remainder taken from reference TRBV2 and TRBJ2-3, is EPEVTQTPSHQVTQMGQEVILRCVPISNHLYFYWYRQILGQKVEFLVSFYNNEISEKSEIFDDQFSVERPDGSNFTLKIRSTKLEDSAMYFCASSDLRGHGVHTQYFGPGTRLTVL.